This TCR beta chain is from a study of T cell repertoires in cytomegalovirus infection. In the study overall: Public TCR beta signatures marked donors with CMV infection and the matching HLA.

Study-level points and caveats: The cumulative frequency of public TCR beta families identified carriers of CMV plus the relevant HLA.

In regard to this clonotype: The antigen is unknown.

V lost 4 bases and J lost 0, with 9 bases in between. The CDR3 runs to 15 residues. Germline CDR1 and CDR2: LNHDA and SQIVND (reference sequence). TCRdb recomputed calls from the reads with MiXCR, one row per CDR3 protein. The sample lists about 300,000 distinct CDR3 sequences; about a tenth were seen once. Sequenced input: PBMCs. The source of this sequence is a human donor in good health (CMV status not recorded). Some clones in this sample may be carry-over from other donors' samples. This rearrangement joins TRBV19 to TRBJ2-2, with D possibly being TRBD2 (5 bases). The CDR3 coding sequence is TGTGCCAGTAGTACGGGAAACACGAACACCGGGGAGCTGTTTTTT. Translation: CASSTGNTNTGELFF.